This entry concerns a single T cell receptor beta chain. It has no known antigen specificity. No much larger clone is present one base from it, and per-base qualities are unavailable. This record comes from a study of early T cells in non-severe SARS-CoV-2 infection (dated by TCRdb to the early 2020s). Turning to the overall study: Because TCR sequencing was done on bulk RNA from unsorted whole blood, the alpha and beta chains could not be paired.

The receptor library was made with 5' RACE. Sequencing relied on a NextSeq 500. In the TCR library protocol, unique molecular identifiers were attached to individual cDNA molecules to correct for PCR bias and sequencing error. Sequencing covered both TCR alpha and beta chains, and within each sample the abundances of alpha and beta sequences were tightly co-correlated. The study's own analysis went as follows. Decombinator V4 was used to annotate TCR sequences for V gene, J gene and CDR3. Expanded TCRs were defined as changing significantly between any two time points under a Poisson model with p below 0.0001. Abundances of TCRs were expressed as counts per million after normalisation to the total number of TCRs sequenced in each sample. TRAV1-2 paired with TRAJ12, TRAJ20 or TRAJ33 defined MAIT TCRs, while TRAV10 paired with TRAJ18 defined iNKT TCRs. VDJdb, accessed 1 November 2021, was searched for CMV, EBV and SARS-CoV-2 annotated TCRs, with TCRs annotated for multiple antigens excluded. Clones were called with MiXCR by TCRdb after fastp trimmed the public reads at Q25, and only in-frame beta chains were retained. Under each unique CDR3 protein, matching rows form one entry showing the most common genes and DNA. Clone size and V and J calls follow TCRdb, not the original study. Counted in this sample were fewer than 85,000 distinct CDR3 sequences; more than 14% of them appeared once. The ten largest make up 3% to 4.5% of the sample.

Results and caveats for the whole study, not just this receptor: VDJdb matching was skewed toward anti-spike CD8 responses and likely underestimated virus-specific expansions, missing private and CD4 specificities.

V is cut by 5 bases and J by 5 bases, and the space between the germline ends is 18 bases. The CDR3 covers 15 residues, taking in both the cysteine and the phenylalanine. The kept DNA is CDR3 alone, 45 bases in frame from the first base. The study was a case-control design nested within a healthcare worker cohort in London, UK, with weekly nasopharyngeal swab PCR tests and blood sampling. Healthcare workers were recruited during the week of the UK lockdown, between 23 and 31 March 2020, and followed weekly for up to about 16 weeks. Sequenced here: whole blood, sampled at baseline. The V gene is TRBV12-3 or TRBV12-4 and the J gene is TRBJ1-2; tentative D gene TRBD1, with 5 bases matching. This clonotype originated in an adult who was a healthcare worker with PCR-confirmed SARS-CoV-2 infection or an uninfected control (not recorded which). CDR3 sequence: CASSPSGTGKYGYTF. In nucleotides, the sequence is TGTGCCAGCAGTCCGTCCGGGACCGGTAAATATGGCTACACCTTC.